Listed here is a single T cell receptor (beta chain). The antigen remains undetermined. The sample is drawn from a study of spatial heterogeneity in lung cancer. This CDR3 spans 10 amino acids. The germline CDR1 and CDR2 sequences are DFQATT and SNEGSKA (reference sequence). Trimming removed 3 bases at V and 5 bases at J, with 2 bases between. Whole-study findings and limits: Counts that tracked tumor mutation counts were those of expanded intratumoral alpha and beta TCRs.

Time point here: sample taken at primary tumor resection. TCRdb reprocessed the 5' RACE reads with MiXCR, giving one entry per CDR3 protein. The sample records about 5,700 distinct CDR3 sequences, approximately 27% being singletons. Here the sequenced sample was lung tumor tissue, taken at surgery. The genes are TRBV20-1 and TRBJ2-1; D remains ambiguous. This sequence originates from a male donor with early-stage non-small cell lung cancer. CDR3 DNA: TGCAGTGCTAGGGACAATGAGCAGTTCTTC. Its protein product is CSARDNEQFF.